The rows below give T cell receptor beta chains drawn from one sample of a study of cytomegalovirus exposure and HLA in healthy donors. Using immunoSEQ multiplex PCR, the repertoire was profiled, and TCRdb retains in-frame clones only, with some absent. The table has more than 110,000 clones, about 75% seen once. Sequenced sample: PBMCs. The receptor set was obtained from a man aged 18 to 29 in good health and CMV-seronegative. CDR3s leave out the opening cysteine and the closing phenylalanine or tryptophan.

V gene,CDR3 length,J gene,CDR3 protein
TRBV5-8,13,TRBJ1-2,ASSLFVRGGFGYT
TRBV11-3,14,TRBJ2-5,ASSFGDRGWGETQY
TRBV5-1,14,TRBJ1-2,ASSFETAGGTYGYT
TRBV7-2,10,TRBJ2-7,ASSLLAGRMY
TRBV5-1,12,TRBJ2-7,ASSLADRADEQY
TRBV7-9,11,TRBJ2-2,ASSFVVTGELF
TRBV6-5,11,TRBJ1-1,ASSYSLNTEAF
TRBV28,14,TRBJ1-1,ASSLLGQGVNTEAF
TRBV7-3,14,TRBJ2-1,ASSLSSGTSYNEQF
TRBV10-2,11,TRBJ1-2,ASGAETGHGYT
TRBV28,14,TRBJ1-5,ASSRPGTGGNQPQH
TRBV5-1,13,TRBJ2-7,ASSTAQGKAYEQY
TRBV5-1,13,TRBJ1-5,ASSFTGASNQPQH
TRBV9,13,TRBJ2-7,ASSVGTGGPYEQY
TRBV19,11,TRBJ2-1,ASSTAGSSEQF
TRBV10-3,11,TRBJ2-1,AISKDRVDEQF
TRBV18,12,TRBJ2-7,ASSARDRGLEQY
TRBV6-5,11,TRBJ2-5,ASAGGLRETQY
TRBV6-5,11,TRBJ1-1,ASSLQGAQGAF
TRBV6-1,12,TRBJ2-3,ASSEAGAGDTQY
TRBV5-6,12,TRBJ2-5,ASSFPGGKETQY
TRBV7-9,16,TRBJ2-5,ASSPEGVISTDPETQY
TRBV5-6,14,TRBJ2-1,ASSLGDSGGAGEQF
TRBV7-2,15,TRBJ2-6,ASSLGLVVSGANVLT
TRBV2,14,TRBJ2-5,ASKVGSRPGQETQY
TRBV10-2,12,TRBJ2-7,ASREEVGGDEQY
TRBV9,14,TRBJ2-3,ASSVALFLGGDTQY
TRBV5-1,12,TRBJ2-5,ASSLGQIQETQY
TRBV2,15,TRBJ2-7,ASSEMMGQGGFYEQY
TRBV11-2,14,TRBJ1-5,ASSLGAQGFNQPQH
TRBV6-4,11,TRBJ2-7,ASSDINTYEQY
TRBV2,12,TRBJ1-5,ASSGQPSNQPQH
TRBV18,10,TRBJ2-7,ASSPAGGEQY
TRBV30,11,TRBJ2-7,AWTAQGFSEQY
TRBV5-6,12,TRBJ2-2,ASSPYTGAGELF
TRBV5-1,15,NA,ASSLETSGGSSYEQY
TRBV21-1,11,TRBJ2-7,ASRPTGQYEQY
TRBV5-1,13,TRBJ2-6,ASSPGDSGANVLT
TRBV6-1,13,TRBJ2-7,ASSEAGTSGREQY
TRBV6-1,11,TRBJ1-1,ASSPQGGAEAF
TRBV4-1,11,TRBJ1-5,ASSRVGNQPQH
TRBV2,11,TRBJ2-5,ASSVAGQETQY
TRBV19,12,TRBJ1-1,ASSSEGRDTEAF
TRBV6-6,13,TRBJ1-2,ASTISGDIIYGYT
TRBV7-2,14,TRBJ2-1,ASSTTVNPNYNEQF
TRBV28,11,TRBJ2-1,ASSLRLYNEQF
TRBV19,11,TRBJ2-2,ASSSQGPGELF
TRBV11-3,14,TRBJ2-7,ASSSDPRAPSYEQY
TRBV27,16,TRBJ1-2,ASSLKAPGVPARYGYT
TRBV29-1,12,TRBJ2-1,SARTGVSMDEQF
TRBV25-1,12,TRBJ2-5,ASSERDTRETQY
TRBV5-5,17,TRBJ2-2,ASSPGTGGRATSTGELF
TRBV7-9,13,TRBJ1-2,ASSPRAGNDYGYT
TRBV5-7,14,TRBJ1-5,ASSFKQGQVEVPQH
TRBV2,13,TRBJ2-7,ASSPQGSGGYEQY
TRBV27,15,TRBJ2-5,ASSSAWDRQIQETQY
TRBV6-5,10,TRBJ1-6,ASGGFSSPLH
TRBV10-2,13,TRBJ2-7,ASSDRVGGSYEQY
TRBV19,14,TRBJ2-1,ASSIGAGGPFNEQF